One and the same sample provided the 7 T cell receptor beta chains below, sequenced in a study of vaccination effects on CD4 cells after COVID-19. Profiled with immunoSEQ multiplex PCR; TCRdb holds only in-frame clones, not every one. This sample has tens of thousands of clones, with about four fifths found just once. Expansion with viral peptide pools was applied to antigen-specific CD4+ T cells by the ViraFEST assay prior to sequencing. CD4+ T cells were isolated after around ten days of culture. Nobody among the vaccine recipients had prior SARS-CoV-2 infection (nucleocapsid antibodies were negative). What these receptors recognize is not known. Sample: CD4+ T cells from PBMCs cultured with HCoV-OC43 spike peptides, taken before COVID-19 vaccination. Indicated subset: HCoV-OC43 spike overlapping peptide pool stimulation. The receptors here all came from a human donor who received a COVID-19 vaccine.

There are a few counts of this clone. This chain uses TRBV10-2 with TRBJ1-2; D not certain. Trimming took off 3 bases at V and 4 bases at J, with 3 bases between the two ends. The CDR3 spans 11 residues. Germline-derived CDR1 and CDR2 are WSHSY and SAAADI. The CDR3 here is CASSDLYGYTF. Here the CDR3 DNA reads TGCGCCAGCAGTGACCTCTATGGCTACACCTTC.

Worth noting for this clone: At the DNA level, this CDR3 is encoded by other sequences in the same sample as well. This rearrangement joins TRBV5-1 to TRBJ1-5, with unresolved D. CDR3 length: 13 amino acids. Germline assignment: CDR1 SGHRS and CDR2 YFSETQ. Deletions cut 0 bases from V and 3 bases from J, with 4 bases between. Here the CDR3 reads CASSLGVNQPQHF. In DNA form, the CDR3 reads TGCGCCAGCAGCTTGGGAGTCAATCAGCCCCAGCATTTT.

The J gene is TRBJ2-3, the V gene TRBV5-4; D ambiguous. Trimming took 3 bases from V and 0 from J, leaving 8 bases between them. This CDR3 spans 14 amino acids. The germline V gene has CDR1 SGHNT and CDR2 YYREEE (reference sequence). The CDR3 spells CASSSVASTDTQYF. The CDR3 nucleotides are TGTGCCAGCAGCTCCGTGGCAAGCACAGATACGCAGTATTTT.

The rearrangement uses TRBV24-1 and TRBJ2-2, with TRBD1 matching 7 bases. CDR1 and CDR2 from the germline V gene are KGHDR and SFDVKD. Trimming removed 2 bases from V and 6 bases from J; junction bases left unmatched: 2. The CDR3 sequence is 14 residues long. CDR3 sequence: CATSDSTGAGELFF. The CDR3 bases are TGTGCCACCAGTGATTCCACAGGGGCCGGGGAGCTGTTTTTT.

The V gene is TRBV24-1, the J gene TRBJ2-2, with a tentative D call TRBD1 (6 bases). CDR1 and CDR2 (germline): KGHDR, SFDVKD. Trimming took 3 bases from V and 1 from J, leaving 14 bases between them. The CDR3 contains 17 residues. The CDR3 sequence is CATSDPKQGLNTGELFF. The CDR3 DNA reads as TGTGCCACCAGTGATCCCAAACAGGGTTTGAACACCGGGGAGCTGTTTTTT.

The chain uses TRBV5-1 and TRBJ2-5; D gene uncertain. Germline CDR1 and CDR2: SGHRS and YFSETQ. This CDR3 region has 15 residues. Trimming stripped 0 bases from V and 1 base from J, with 10 bases between. CDR3 in DNA: TGCGCCAGCAGCTTGGATCCGTACCGCCAAGAGACCCAGTACTTC. Translation gives CASSLDPYRQETQYF.

The chain links TRBV10-3 to TRBJ2-2, with 8 bases identical to TRBD2. Germline lookup yields CDR1 ENHRY and CDR2 SYGVKD. The CDR3 loop spans 15 amino acids. Germline trimming cut 0 bases from V and 4 bases from J; bases unmatched to any gene: 1. The CDR3 protein is CAISESSGVTGELFF. The CDR3 DNA reads TGTGCCATCAGTGAGTCTAGCGGGGTCACCGGGGAGCTGTTTTTT.